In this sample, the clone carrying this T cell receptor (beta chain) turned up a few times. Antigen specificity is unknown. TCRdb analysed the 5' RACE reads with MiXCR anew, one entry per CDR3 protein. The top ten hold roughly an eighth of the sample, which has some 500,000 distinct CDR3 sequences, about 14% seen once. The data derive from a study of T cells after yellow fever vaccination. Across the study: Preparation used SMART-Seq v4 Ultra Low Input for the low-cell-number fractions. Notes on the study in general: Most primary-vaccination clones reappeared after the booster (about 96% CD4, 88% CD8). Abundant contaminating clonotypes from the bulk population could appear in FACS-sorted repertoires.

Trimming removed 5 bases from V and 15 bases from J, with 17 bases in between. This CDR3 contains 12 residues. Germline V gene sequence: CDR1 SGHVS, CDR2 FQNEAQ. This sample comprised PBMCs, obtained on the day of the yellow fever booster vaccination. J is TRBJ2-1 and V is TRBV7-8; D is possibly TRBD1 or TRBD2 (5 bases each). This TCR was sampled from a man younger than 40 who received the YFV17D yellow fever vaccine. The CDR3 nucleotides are TGTGCCAGCAGCATAGACCGGGACGTCGCGTTCTTC. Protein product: CASSIDRDVAFF.